These 28 T cell receptor beta chains were all obtained from the same sample, sequenced in a study of cytomegalovirus exposure and HLA in healthy donors. The PCR had 60 Vbeta and 13 Jbeta primers. Profiled with immunoSEQ multiplex PCR; TCRdb holds only in-frame clones, not every one. Among about 89,000 clones listed, roughly a tenth were seen once. The source material was PBMCs. The receptors shown here come from a man aged 45-65 years in good health and CMV-seropositive.

The chain couples TRBV11-2 to TRBJ2-5; 9 bases align to TRBD1. Germline trimming cut 4 bases from V and 5 bases from J; bases unmatched to any gene: 14. Looked up from germline, CDR1 is SGHAT and CDR2 is FQNNGV. The CDR3 spans 17 residues. DNA of the CDR3: TGTGCCAGCAGCTCCAGTATTGGACAGGGGAGTGATGAGACCCAGTACTTC. The encoded protein is CASSSSIGQGSDETQYF.

Ten or more counts support this clone. This sample includes further DNA sequences coding for the same CDR3. This rearrangement joins TRBV11-2 to TRBJ1-5; 9 bases match TRBD1. Trimming at V came to 4 bases and at J to 4 bases, leaving 2 bases not matched to a gene. Per the germline V gene, CDR1 is SGHAT and CDR2 is FQNNGV. The CDR3 totals 14 residues. CDR3 nucleotides: TGTGCCAGCAGCTCAGGGACAGGGAATCAGCCCCAGCATTTT. Encoded protein: CASSSGTGNQPQHF.

A word on this clone: A read error likely explains this, since a far larger clone differs by one base. The V call is TRBV28, the J call TRBJ2-3; 7 nucleotides match TRBD2. Germline CDR1 and CDR2: MDHEN and SYDVKM. The CDR3 sequence is 14 residues long. CDR3 nucleotides: TGTGCCAGCAGACCGGGGGGAGACGCAGATGCGCAGTATTTT. Protein product: CASRPGGDADAQYF.

Details on this clone: Given the absence of the conserved phenylalanine or tryptophan at the CDR3 end, a read error is likely. It is unclear where the CDR3 begins or ends on the DNA, so no DNA is shown, and the CDR3 is as TCRdb lists it. CDR3 loop: CSVAQDGEGSPIHL. This sequence joins TRBV29-1 and TRBJ1-6. Counting both end residues, the CDR3 totals 14 amino acids. Per germline, CDR1 SQVTM and CDR2 ANQGSEA.

This clone was counted only a few times. This chain links TRBV5-1 with TRBJ1-3; D call uncertain. This CDR3 region has 16 residues. Germline V CDR1 and CDR2: SGHRS, YFSETQ. V was clipped by 3 bases and J by 0 bases, with 13 bases between them. The chain's CDR3 is CASSSSSEFSGNTIYF. Here the CDR3 DNA reads TGCGCCAGCAGCTCGAGCAGCGAATTCTCTGGAAACACCATATATTTT.

V gene TRBV20-1 combines with J gene TRBJ1-2; no clear D. The V end was cut by 3 bases, the J end by 6 bases, with 8 bases between. Germline-derived CDR1 and CDR2 are DFQATT and SNEGSKA (reference sequence). The CDR3 length is 11 residues. CDR3 sequence (DNA): TGCAGTGCTAGTCACCTAAATGGCTACACCTTC. As protein: CSASHLNGYTF.

CDR3 nucleotides: TGTGCCAGCAGTACTGGGGCTGAGGCTAATGAAAAACTGTTTTTT. It encodes CASSTGAEANEKLFF. The chain has TRBV28 and TRBJ1-4, with D possibly TRBD1 on 5 matching bases. Trimming took 5 bases from V and 3 from J, leaving 13 bases between them. Germline lookup yields CDR1 MDHEN and CDR2 SYDVKM. CDR3 length equals 15 residues.

This clone was observed a few times. The rearrangement joins TRBV7-6 to TRBJ2-5, with 8 bases fitting TRBD1. The germline CDR1 and CDR2 sequences are SGHVS and FNYEAQ. V lost 5 bases and J lost 8; bases outside the gene matches: 13. This CDR3 comprises 15 residues. CDR3 DNA: TGTGCCAGCAGCGCAGGGGGCCTGATGGGGAAAACCCAGTACTTC. Protein product: CASSAGGLMGKTQYF.

The chain couples TRBV15 to TRBJ1-3; possibly TRBD1 for D (5 bases). Germline CDR1 is LNHNV and CDR2 is YYDKDF (reference sequence). This CDR3 spans 14 amino acids. Trimming cost V 1 base and J 3 bases, with 7 bases left between them. CDR3 sequence: CATSRGGYGNTIYF. Here the CDR3 DNA reads TGTGCCACCAGCAGAGGGGGCTATGGAAACACCATATATTTT.

This clone was counted only a few times. The rearrangement uses TRBV7-9 and TRBJ2-7; D may be TRBD2 (6 bases). This CDR3 contains 13 residues. CDR1 SEHNR and CDR2 FQNEAQ come from the germline V gene (reference sequence). The V end was cut by 3 bases, the J end by 2 bases, with 8 bases between. The CDR3 here is CASSFGGTYEQYF. The CDR3 DNA reads TGTGCCAGCAGCTTTGGCGGGACCTACGAGCAGTACTTC. The full variable domain, with the rest looked up from reference TRBV7-9 and TRBJ2-7, is DTGVSQNPRHKITKRGQNVTFRCDPISEHNRLYWYRQTLGQGPEFLTYFQNEAQLEKSRLLSDRFSAERPKGSFSTLEIQRTEQGDSAMYLCASSFGGTYEQYFGPGTRLTVT.

V is TRBV2 and J is TRBJ2-4; a possible D gene is TRBD2 (6 bases). Trimming stripped 6 bases from V and 6 bases from J, with 12 bases between. Germline V CDR1 and CDR2: SNHLY, FYNNEI. This CDR3 has 13 amino acids. CDR3 nucleotides: TGTGCCAGCAGAGCGCAGGGACTAAACATTCAGTACTTC. It translates to CASRAQGLNIQYF.

This clone was observed a few times. This chain links TRBV28 with TRBJ2-7; D gene uncertain. Trimming stripped 6 bases from V and 3 bases from J, with 6 bases between. CDR1 is MDHEN, CDR2 SYDVKM, per germline. CDR3 length equals 11 residues. The CDR3 coding sequence is TGTGCCAGCAGCGACAACTACGAGCAGTACTTC. Translation gives CASSDNYEQYF.

This clone occurred a few times. This chain links TRBV7-9 with TRBJ1-5; D is unclear. V was pared by 0 bases and J by 9 bases, with 6 bases between. CDR1 is SEHNR and CDR2 is FQNEAQ in the germline V gene (reference sequence). The CDR3 is 12 amino acids. CDR3 loop: CASSLANRPQHF. The CDR3 bases are TGTGCCAGCAGCTTAGCAAACAGGCCCCAGCATTTT.

The chain couples TRBV7-2 to TRBJ2-7, with TRBD2 identical over 10 bases. The CDR3 runs to 15 residues. Trimming at V came to 0 bases and at J to 4 bases, leaving 3 bases not matched to a gene. Germline lookup yields CDR1 SGHTA and CDR2 FQGNSA. The CDR3 DNA is TGTGCCAGCAGCTTAGCCCTAGCGGGGGTTTACGAGCAGTACTTC. Amino acids: CASSLALAGVYEQYF.

There are a few counts of this clone. The genes are TRBV29-1 and TRBJ2-1; the match to TRBD2 covers 7 bases. Germline V lookup: CDR1 SQVTM, CDR2 ANQGSEA. This CDR3 spans 15 amino acids. V dropped 6 bases and J dropped 3; count of bases not matched to a gene: 11. CDR3 residues: CSVIFLAEVYNEQFF. CDR3 DNA: TGCAGCGTCATTTTCCTAGCGGAGGTCTACAATGAGCAGTTCTTC.

V is TRBV7-6 and J is TRBJ2-1; 11 bases are a match to TRBD1. Trimming cost V 8 bases and J 2 bases; bases outside gene matches: 5. The germline V gene has CDR1 SGHVS and CDR2 FNYEAQ. The CDR3 length is 15 residues. CDR3 in amino acids: CASGDRGEAYNEQFF. The CDR3 DNA sequence: TGTGCCAGCGGGGACAGGGGGGAGGCCTACAATGAGCAGTTCTTC.

The chain links TRBV6-5 to TRBJ2-1; TRBD1 matches at 8 bases. The CDR3 has 15 residues. V lost 4 bases to trimming and J lost 0 bases; unmatched junction nucleotides: 2. Germline assignment: CDR1 MNHEY and CDR2 SVGAGI. The CDR3 nucleotides read TGTGCCAGCAGTTTTGGGACAGGCTCCTACAATGAGCAGTTCTTC. Its translation is CASSFGTGSYNEQFF.

The chain carries TRBV9 and TRBJ2-5, with 8 bases lining up with TRBD1. CDR3 length: 17 residues. Germline CDR1 SGDLS, CDR2 YYNGEE. The ends lost 4 bases at V and 5 bases at J; junction bases unmatched: 16. This chain's CDR3 is CASSPPWGQDLRETQYF. CDR3 coding DNA: TGTGCCAGCAGCCCCCCATGGGGACAGGACCTTAGGGAGACCCAGTACTTC.

The chain couples TRBV6-5 to TRBJ2-1; no clear D gene. There are 16 residues in the CDR3. Per germline, CDR1 MNHEY and CDR2 SVGAGI. The germline V and J ends were trimmed by 0 bases and 0 bases, with 9 bases remaining between them. CDR3 loop: CASSYSGDTSYNEQFF. The CDR3 nucleotides are TGTGCCAGCAGTTACTCGGGTGACACCTCCTACAATGAGCAGTTCTTC.

The V call is TRBV5-3, the J call TRBJ2-7, with TRBD1 as a possible D gene (6 bases). TRBV5-3 is filed as an ORF, its function uncertain. Trimming took off 2 bases at V and 7 bases at J, with 19 bases between the two ends. The CDR3 covers 15 residues. The CDR3 DNA sequence: TGTGCCAGAAGCTTCAGGGGATCCCGCGGATGTGAGCAGTACTTC. Encoded protein: CARSFRGSRGCEQYF.

This clone was counted a few times. The chain couples TRBV4-2 to TRBJ2-7; 10 bases align to TRBD1. V dropped 1 base and J dropped 4; count of bases not matched to a gene: 4. The V gene's germline CDR1 is LGHNA and CDR2 YNFKEQ. This CDR3 is 15 amino acids long. This chain's CDR3 is CASSQAGTGVYEQYF. CDR3 DNA sequence: TGTGCCAGCAGCCAAGCCGGGACAGGGGTTTACGAGCAGTACTTC.

V usage is TRBV19 and J usage is TRBJ2-1; 9 nucleotides line up with TRBD2. V lost 7 bases, J lost 0 bases, and 7 bases stayed unmatched. The CDR3 totals 16 residues. Germline CDR1 reads LNHDA; CDR2 reads SQIVND (reference sequence). The CDR3 protein is CASTPFSGSSYNEQFF. The CDR3 DNA sequence: TGTGCCAGTACCCCCTTTAGCGGGAGCTCCTACAATGAGCAGTTCTTC.

V and J are TRBV6-1 and TRBJ2-1; D possibly corresponds to TRBD1 (5 bases). The CDR3 is 14 amino acids. The ends were cut back, 4 bases at V and 1 base at J, with 8 bases in the middle. Germline CDR1 and CDR2: MNHNS and SASEGT. This chain's CDR3 is CASSVQGSYNEQFF. CDR3 nucleotide sequence: TGTGCCAGCAGTGTCCAGGGATCCTACAATGAGCAGTTCTTC.

The chain couples TRBV5-1 to TRBJ1-3; weak D call: TRBD1 (5 bases). V shed 0 bases and J shed 4 bases, with 5 bases lying between them. The CDR3 loop spans 13 amino acids. Looked up from germline, CDR1 is SGHRS and CDR2 is YFSETQ. CDR3 in DNA: TGCGCCAGCAGCTTGGGACAGGGAAACACCATATATTTT. This translates into CASSLGQGNTIYF.

The chain uses TRBV6-6 and TRBJ2-5; 8 bases are a match to TRBD2. The V segment lost 6 bases and the J segment 5 bases; nucleotides outside the gene matches: 11. There are 15 residues in the CDR3. CDR1 MNHNY and CDR2 SVGAGI come from the germline V gene (reference sequence). CDR3 nucleotide sequence: TGTGCCAGCAGCTACCGCCGGGGGGGAGGCGAGACCCAGTACTTC. Protein sequence: CASSYRRGGGETQYF.

The V call is TRBV29-1, the J call TRBJ1-1, with a possible D match to TRBD1 (6 bases). The CDR3 length is 12 residues. Trimming removed 6 bases from V and 7 bases from J, with 15 bases in between. Per the germline V gene, CDR1 is SQVTM and CDR2 is ANQGSEA. For the CDR3, the DNA is TGCAGCGTCAACGGGGGGGGGCGTGAAGCTTTCTTT. Amino acid sequence: CSVNGGGREAFF.

The chain carries TRBV5-1 and TRBJ2-5; a weak D match, TRBD1 (6 bases). V was trimmed by 3 bases and J by 0 bases, leaving 9 bases between them. The germline V gene encodes CDR1 SGHRS and CDR2 YFSETQ. CDR3 length: 14 residues. CDR3 in DNA: TGCGCCAGCAGCTCACAGGGAGACCAAGAGACCCAGTACTTC. It specifies CASSSQGDQETQYF.

Only a few counts were recorded for this clone. This rearrangement joins TRBV27 to TRBJ1-2; D not certain. The V end lost 3 bases, the J end lost 3 bases, and 8 bases lay between the germline ends. From germline, CDR1 is MNHEY and CDR2 SMNVEV (reference sequence). CDR3 length: 13 residues. The CDR3 here is CASSFNRYYGYTF. CDR3 nucleotides: TGTGCCAGCAGTTTTAACAGATACTATGGCTACACCTTC.